The clone carrying this T cell receptor beta chain turned up a few times. The antigen is undetermined. This CDR3 has 14 amino acids. Trimming took off 3 bases at V and 7 bases at J, with 13 bases between the two ends. The sample belongs to a study of blood T cells in healthy people across ages. Study-level findings and limits: Per million T cells, TCR beta diversity dropped about linearly as age rose.

Primed by a sample-barcoded 5' primer and a J-beta primer mix, a second PCR proceeded for about 6 to 11 cycles. Using its own MiXCR run on the 5' RACE reads, TCRdb lists one record per CDR3 protein. The sample yields 650,000 to 800,000 distinct CDR3 sequences, under 45% seen once. The rearrangement links TRBV12-3 or TRBV12-4 to TRBJ1-5; D unresolved. The TCR originated in a man in his sixties in good health. The sequencing sample was made of blood. CDR3 loop: CASSFWGVGQPQHF. CDR3 bases: TGTGCCAGCAGTTTTTGGGGAGTTGGGCAGCCCCAGCATTTT.